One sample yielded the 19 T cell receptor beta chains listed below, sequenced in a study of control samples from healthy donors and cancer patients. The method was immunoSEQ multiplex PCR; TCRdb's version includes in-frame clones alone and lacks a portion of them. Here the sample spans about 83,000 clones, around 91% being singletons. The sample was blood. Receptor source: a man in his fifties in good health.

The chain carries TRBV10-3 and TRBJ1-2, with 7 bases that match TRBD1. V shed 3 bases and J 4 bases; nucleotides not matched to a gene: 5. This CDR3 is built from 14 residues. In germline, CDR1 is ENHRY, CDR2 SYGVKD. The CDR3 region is CAISDQGDGYGYTF. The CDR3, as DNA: TGTGCCATCAGTGACCAGGGGGATGGCTATGGCTACACCTTC.

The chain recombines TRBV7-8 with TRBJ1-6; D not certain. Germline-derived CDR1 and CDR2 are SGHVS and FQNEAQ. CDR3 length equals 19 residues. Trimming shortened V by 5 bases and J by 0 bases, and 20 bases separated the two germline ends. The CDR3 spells CASSLLTSPGSSYNSPLHF. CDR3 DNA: TGTGCCAGCAGCCTTTTGACGTCGCCGGGGAGCTCCTATAATTCACCCCTCCACTTT.

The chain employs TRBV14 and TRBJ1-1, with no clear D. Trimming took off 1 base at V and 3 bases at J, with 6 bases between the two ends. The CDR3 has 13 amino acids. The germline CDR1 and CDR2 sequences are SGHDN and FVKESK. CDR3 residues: CASSQAGYTEAFF. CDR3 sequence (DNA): TGTGCCAGCAGCCAAGCCGGTTACACTGAAGCTTTCTTT.

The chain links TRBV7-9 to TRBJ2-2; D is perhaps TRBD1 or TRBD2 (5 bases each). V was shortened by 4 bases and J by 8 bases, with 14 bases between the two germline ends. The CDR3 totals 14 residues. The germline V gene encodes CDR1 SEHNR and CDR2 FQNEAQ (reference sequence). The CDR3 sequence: CASSWDATWGELFF. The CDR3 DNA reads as TGTGCCAGCAGCTGGGACGCCACTTGGGGGGAGCTGTTTTTT.

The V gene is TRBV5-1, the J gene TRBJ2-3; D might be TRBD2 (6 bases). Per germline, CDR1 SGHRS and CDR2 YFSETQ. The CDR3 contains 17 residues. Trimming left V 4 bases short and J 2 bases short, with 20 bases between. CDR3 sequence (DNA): TGCGCCAGCAGCAGCGGACGGGGGTGGGCGACCACAGATACGCAGTATTTT. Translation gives CASSSGRGWATTDTQYF.

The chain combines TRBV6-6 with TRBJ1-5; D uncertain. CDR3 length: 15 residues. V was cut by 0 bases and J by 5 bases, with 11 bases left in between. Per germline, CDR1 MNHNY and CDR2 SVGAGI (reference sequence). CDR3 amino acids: CASSYSGGSHQPQHF. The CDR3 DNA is TGTGCCAGCAGTTACTCGGGCGGCTCCCATCAGCCCCAGCATTTT.

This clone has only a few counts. CDR3 bases: TGTGCCAGTAGTATAGGGCACCCCGGGGACTATGGCTACACCTTC. Encoded protein: CASSIGHPGDYGYTF. The chain links TRBV19 to TRBJ1-2, with no clear D. V lost 1 base, J lost 3 bases, and 12 bases lay in between. Germline V gives CDR1 LNHDA, CDR2 SQIVND (reference sequence). The CDR3 totals 15 residues. Complete variable domain (other parts from reference TRBV19 and TRBJ1-2): DGGITQSPKYLFRKEGQNVTLSCEQNLNHDAMYWYRQDPGQGLRLIYYSQIVNDFQKGDIAEGYSVSREKKESFPLTVTSAQKNPTAFYLCASSIGHPGDYGYTFGSGTRLTVV.

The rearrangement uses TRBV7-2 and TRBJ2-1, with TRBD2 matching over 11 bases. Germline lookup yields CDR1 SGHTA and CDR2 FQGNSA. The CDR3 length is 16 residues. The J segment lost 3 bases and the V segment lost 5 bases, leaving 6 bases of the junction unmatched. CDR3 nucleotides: TGTGCCAGCAGCCTCCTAGCGGGGGGATACTACAATGAGCAGTTCTTC. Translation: CASSLLAGGYYNEQFF.

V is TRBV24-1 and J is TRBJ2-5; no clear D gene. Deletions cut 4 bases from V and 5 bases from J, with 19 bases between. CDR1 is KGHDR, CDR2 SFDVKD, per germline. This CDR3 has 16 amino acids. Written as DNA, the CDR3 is TGTGCCACCAGTGACTTTGCCGGTGGGCCTGGGGAGACCCAGTACTTC. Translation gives CATSDFAGGPGETQYF.

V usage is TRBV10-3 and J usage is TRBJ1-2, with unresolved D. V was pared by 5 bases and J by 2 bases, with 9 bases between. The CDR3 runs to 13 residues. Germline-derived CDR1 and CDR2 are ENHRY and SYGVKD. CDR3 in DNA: TGTGCCATCAGTACCGGGCTAAACTATGGCTACACCTTC. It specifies CAISTGLNYGYTF.

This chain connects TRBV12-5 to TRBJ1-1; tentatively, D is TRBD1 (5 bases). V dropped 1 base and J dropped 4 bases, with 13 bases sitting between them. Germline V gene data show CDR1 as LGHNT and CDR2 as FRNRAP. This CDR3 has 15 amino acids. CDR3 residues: CASGLATGSGTEAFF. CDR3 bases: TGTGCTAGTGGTTTGGCCACAGGCTCGGGCACTGAAGCTTTCTTT.

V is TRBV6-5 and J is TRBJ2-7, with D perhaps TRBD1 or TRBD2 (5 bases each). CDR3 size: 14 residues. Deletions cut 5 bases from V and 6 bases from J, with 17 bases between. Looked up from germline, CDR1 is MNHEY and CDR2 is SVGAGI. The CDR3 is CASSNPGRGTEQYF. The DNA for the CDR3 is TGTGCCAGCAGTAACCCGGGACGAGGGACCGAGCAGTACTTC.

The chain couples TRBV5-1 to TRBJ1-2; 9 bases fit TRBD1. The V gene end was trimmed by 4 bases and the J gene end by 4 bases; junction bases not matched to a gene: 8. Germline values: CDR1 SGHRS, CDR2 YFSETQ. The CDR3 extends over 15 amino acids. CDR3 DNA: TGCGCCAGCAGCCCTACAGGGACAGGGTCCTATGGCTACACCTTC. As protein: CASSPTGTGSYGYTF. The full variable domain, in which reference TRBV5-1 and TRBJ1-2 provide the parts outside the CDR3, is KAGVTQTPRYLIKTRGQQVTLSCSPISGHRSVSWYQQTPGQGLQFLFEYFSETQRNKGNFPGRFSGRQFSNSRSEMNVSTLELGDSALYLCASSPTGTGSYGYTFGSGTRLTVV.

The CDR3 region has the DNA TGTGCCAGCATTGCTGGGGAGCCCGCGGCCACTGAAGCTTTCTTT. Its protein product is CASIAGEPAATEAFF. The gene calls are TRBV7-9 and TRBJ1-1; no firm D call. This CDR3 region has 15 residues. Germline-derived CDR1 and CDR2 are SEHNR and FQNEAQ (reference sequence). The V gene lost 7 bases and the J gene lost 4 bases, with 19 bases spanning the gap.

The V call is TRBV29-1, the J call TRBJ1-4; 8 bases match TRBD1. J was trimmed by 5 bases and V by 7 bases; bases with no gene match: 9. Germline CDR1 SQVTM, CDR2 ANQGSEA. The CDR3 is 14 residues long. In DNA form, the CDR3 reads TGCAGCGCTAGACAGGGGATGAAGAATGAAAAACTGTTTTTT. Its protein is CSARQGMKNEKLFF.

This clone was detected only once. CDR3 protein: CASSKPGESSYEQYF. CDR3 DNA: TGTGCCAGCAGCAAACCAGGGGAAAGCTCCTACGAGCAGTACTTC. The rearrangement links TRBV5-4 to TRBJ2-7; weak D call: TRBD1 (6 bases). The V gene lost 4 bases and the J gene lost 0 bases, with 14 bases spanning the gap. This CDR3 contains 15 residues. Per the germline V gene, CDR1 is SGHNT and CDR2 is YYREEE (reference sequence).

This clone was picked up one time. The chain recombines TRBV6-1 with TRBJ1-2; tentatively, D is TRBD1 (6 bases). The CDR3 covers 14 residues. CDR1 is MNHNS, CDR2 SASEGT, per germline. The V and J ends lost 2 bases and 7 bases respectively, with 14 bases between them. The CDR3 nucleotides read TGTGCCAGCAGTGAAAGGGGGGGAGTAGGTGGCTACACCTTC. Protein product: CASSERGGVGGYTF.

The CDR3 DNA is TGTGCCAGCAGCTTGTCTACCGGGGAGCTGTTTTTT. This codes for CASSLSTGELFF. V gene TRBV13 combines with J gene TRBJ2-2; unclear D gene. Trimming pared 3 bases from V and 5 bases from J, leaving 4 bases between. The length of the CDR3 is 12 residues. Germline-derived CDR1 and CDR2 are PRHDT and FYEKMQ (reference sequence).

Here the CDR3 DNA reads TGTGCCAGCAGCGTGGGAGGGGATGGGGATCAGCCCCAGCATTTT. Translated, it gives CASSVGGDGDQPQHF. The chain joins TRBV9 to TRBJ1-5; maybe TRBD1 (5 bases). Trimming stripped 2 bases from V and 5 bases from J, with 14 bases between. From germline, CDR1 is SGDLS and CDR2 YYNGEE. The CDR3 is 15 residues long.